This entry concerns a single T cell receptor (beta chain). This record comes from a study of blood T cell repertoires in COVID-19. Looking at the study overall: Whether acute or convalescent, the COVID-19 samples came from the United States, Italy and Spain.

Profiled with immunoSEQ multiplex PCR; TCRdb holds only in-frame clones, not every one. This table holds 300,000 or so clones, 80% to 90% found once. V lost 7 bases to trimming and J lost 5 bases; unmatched junction nucleotides: 8. Germline V lookup: CDR1 MNHEY, CDR2 SVGAGI. There are 14 residues in the CDR3. The chain combines TRBV6-5 with TRBJ2-5, with TRBD1 identical over 9 bases. Input material: peripheral blood. The source of this sequence is a woman aged 40 to 49 with acute or convalescent COVID-19. The CDR3 reads CASTGQGWRETQYF. DNA of the CDR3: TGTGCCAGCACCGGACAGGGGTGGAGGGAGACCCAGTACTTC.